Shown below are 30 T cell receptor beta chains from a single sample sequenced in a study of control samples from healthy donors and cancer patients. The table came from immunoSEQ multiplex PCR; TCRdb's copy has only in-frame clones and leaves some out. The repertoire includes around 110,000 clones, around nine tenths of them detected once, and 2% to 3% sits in the top ten. Sequenced: blood. Receptors were obtained from a woman between 65 and 79 years old in good health.

This CDR3 reads CASSESSLLGTDTQYF. DNA of the CDR3: TGCGCCAGCAGTGAGTCGTCCCTTCTGGGCACAGATACGCAGTATTTT. The chain carries TRBV10-1 and TRBJ2-3, with D uncertain. Trimming removed 0 bases from V and 1 base from J, with 11 bases in between. Germline assignment: CDR1 WNHNN and CDR2 SYGVQD (reference sequence). This CDR3 spans 16 amino acids.

This clone rates as large. The rearrangement links TRBV6-4 to TRBJ1-2, with TRBD1 matching 10 bases. CDR1 and CDR2 (germline): MRHNA, SNTAGT. This CDR3 spans 16 amino acids. V lost 5 bases, J lost 8 bases, and 14 bases stayed unmatched. The CDR3 is CASSKNPGTGAEGYTF. CDR3 DNA sequence: TGTGCCAGCAGTAAAAACCCCGGGACAGGGGCTGAAGGCTACACCTTC.

This chain uses TRBV4-3 with TRBJ1-2, with D unclear. The length of the CDR3 is 19 residues. In germline, CDR1 is LGHNA, CDR2 YSLEER. V was clipped by 2 bases and J by 4 bases, with 26 bases between them. CDR3 coding DNA: TGCGCCAGCAGCCAAAGCTCTACCACCTTAGTCTCGGGAGGCTATGGCTACACCTTC. This translates into CASSQSSTTLVSGGYGYTF.

The genes are TRBV11-2 and TRBJ2-1; 15 bases line up with TRBD2. Trimming took 1 base from V and 3 from J; bases not matched to a gene: 7. This CDR3 region has 19 residues. Germline CDR1 is SGHAT and CDR2 is FQNNGV. The CDR3 spells CASSLAGLAGGPGYNEQFF. The CDR3 region has the DNA TGTGCCAGCAGCTTAGCCGGACTAGCGGGGGGGCCTGGCTACAATGAGCAGTTCTTC.

The chain employs TRBV19 and TRBJ2-7, with D perhaps TRBD1 (5 bases). V lost 5 bases and J 7 bases, leaving 15 bases between the germline ends. The CDR3 is made up of 13 amino acids. Germline CDR1 is LNHDA and CDR2 is SQIVND (reference sequence). The DNA for the CDR3 is TGTGCCAGTAGTCCCTGGACACTCGAGGAGCAGTACTTC. Encoded protein: CASSPWTLEEQYF. Full variable domain (missing parts from reference TRBV19 and TRBJ2-7): DGGITQSPKYLFRKEGQNVTLSCEQNLNHDAMYWYRQDPGQGLRLIYYSQIVNDFQKGDIAEGYSVSREKKESFPLTVTSAQKNPTAFYLCASSPWTLEEQYFGPGTRLTVT.

V and J are TRBV6-5 and TRBJ1-1, with 7 bases identical to TRBD1. The CDR3 has 13 residues. CDR1 MNHEY and CDR2 SVGAGI come from the germline V gene. The V and J ends lost 6 bases and 3 bases, in that order; junction bases with no gene match: 4. The CDR3 is CASRPQGYTEAFF. CDR3 nucleotides: TGTGCCAGCAGACCACAGGGGTACACTGAAGCTTTCTTT.

The chain carries TRBV7-9 and TRBJ2-5; D is undetermined. The CDR3 contains 15 residues. The germline V gene encodes CDR1 SEHNR and CDR2 FQNEAQ (reference sequence). Trimming shortened V by 0 bases and J by 2 bases, and 10 bases separated the two germline ends. CDR3: CASSLAAGLQETQYF. CDR3 DNA sequence: TGTGCCAGCAGCTTAGCGGCAGGTCTACAAGAGACCCAGTACTTC.

The chain couples TRBV6-1 to TRBJ1-1; D is uncertain. The CDR3 has 15 residues. Trimming shortened V by 2 bases and J by 1 base, and 11 bases separated the two germline ends. CDR1 and CDR2 (germline): MNHNS, SASEGT. CDR3 nucleotides: TGTGCCAGCAGTGAAAACCCGGGTACGAACACTGAAGCTTTCTTT. Translating gives CASSENPGTNTEAFF.

This clone was observed a few times. The chain carries TRBV5-4 and TRBJ1-1; D is undetermined. The germline CDR1 and CDR2 sequences are SGHNT and YYREEE (reference sequence). The V gene lost 0 bases and the J gene lost 5 bases, with 14 bases spanning the gap. The CDR3 has 15 amino acids. The CDR3 DNA reads as TGTGCCAGCAGCTTGGTTGGTCAGGTGAGGACTGAAGCTTTCTTT. Encoded protein: CASSLVGQVRTEAFF.

CDR3 residues: CASIRSGRDSPLHF. DNA of the CDR3: TGTGCCAGCATAAGGTCAGGAAGAGATTCACCCCTCCACTTT. The chain couples TRBV6-5 to TRBJ1-6; D is ambiguous. Trimming removed 7 bases at V and 8 bases at J, with 15 bases between. The CDR3 has 14 amino acids. Germline CDR1 and CDR2: MNHEY and SVGAGI.

This chain links TRBV28 with TRBJ2-1, with 8 nucleotides matching TRBD2. Germline values: CDR1 MDHEN, CDR2 SYDVKM. With 3 bases clipped from V and 10 bases from J, the junction kept 8 bases outside the gene matches. This CDR3 is built from 14 residues. CDR3 sequence: CASSLAGGGAEQFF. For the CDR3, the DNA is TGTGCCAGCAGTTTGGCCGGGGGGGGTGCCGAGCAGTTCTTC.

The V call is TRBV5-1, the J call TRBJ1-1; no firm D call. This CDR3 region has 13 residues. CDR1 and CDR2 (germline): SGHRS, YFSETQ. V lost 0 bases and J lost 3, with 6 bases in between. In DNA, the CDR3 is TGCGCCAGCAGCTTGGGCCGCCACACTGAAGCTTTCTTT. Translating gives CASSLGRHTEAFF. Filled out from reference TRBV5-1 and TRBJ1-1, the complete variable domain reads KAGVTQTPRYLIKTRGQQVTLSCSPISGHRSVSWYQQTPGQGLQFLFEYFSETQRNKGNFPGRFSGRQFSNSRSEMNVSTLELGDSALYLCASSLGRHTEAFFGQGTRLTVV.

This chain joins TRBV7-2 and TRBJ1-3; D unclear. The ends were cut back, 5 bases at V and 0 bases at J, with 20 bases in the middle. The CDR3 totals 18 residues. CDR1 SGHTA and CDR2 FQGNSA come from the germline V gene. The CDR3 spells CASSPNFRTDLSGNTIYF. The DNA of the CDR3 is TGTGCCAGCAGCCCCAACTTCCGGACGGACCTCTCTGGAAACACCATATATTTT.

The chain combines TRBV6-5 with TRBJ1-5; D unresolved. V lost 6 bases and J lost 3, with 9 bases in between. Per germline, CDR1 MNHEY and CDR2 SVGAGI. The CDR3 sequence is 13 residues long. The CDR3 is CASSPGLNQPQHF. The CDR3 DNA follows: TGTGCCAGCAGCCCCGGACTCAATCAGCCCCAGCATTTT.

The chain employs TRBV4-3 and TRBJ1-1; no clear D gene. CDR1 is LGHNA and CDR2 is YSLEER in the germline V gene. Trimming removed 1 base at V and 1 base at J, with 13 bases between. This CDR3 comprises 16 residues. The CDR3, as DNA: TGCGCCAGCAGCCAAGCGCGCGAAAGGCGGAACACTGAAGCTTTCTTT. Its protein product is CASSQARERRNTEAFF.

The rearrangement uses TRBV6-5 and TRBJ2-7, with TRBD1 as a possible D gene (6 bases). V gave up 2 bases and J gave up 7 bases, with 18 bases separating them. The length of the CDR3 is 15 residues. Germline-derived CDR1 and CDR2 are MNHEY and SVGAGI. CDR3 nucleotide sequence: TGTGCCAGCAGTTACACCGAGCAGGGGCCGGGAGAGCAGTACTTC. It yields the protein CASSYTEQGPGEQYF.

CDR3 sequence: CASSVRGDAQHF. CDR3 coding DNA: TGTGCCAGCAGTGTGAGGGGCGATGCCCAGCATTTT. The V gene is TRBV2, the J gene TRBJ1-5; a possible D gene is TRBD1 (5 bases). Trimming took off 4 bases at V and 11 bases at J, with 12 bases between the two ends. From germline, CDR1 is SNHLY and CDR2 FYNNEI. CDR3 length: 12 residues.

CDR3 residues: CASSLGVAGGFDEQFF. CDR3 coding DNA: TGTGCCAGCAGCTTAGGAGTGGCGGGGGGTTTCGATGAGCAGTTCTTC. The chain combines TRBV7-9 with TRBJ2-1, with 8 nucleotides matching TRBD2. In germline, CDR1 is SEHNR, CDR2 FQNEAQ (reference sequence). J was trimmed by 8 bases and V by 1 base; bases with no gene match: 10. The CDR3 contains 16 residues.

The chain has TRBV11-3 and TRBJ2-1; D not certain. V was trimmed by 1 base and J by 8 bases, leaving 9 bases between them. The CDR3 extends over 13 amino acids. Germline-derived CDR1 and CDR2 are SGHNT and YENEEA. DNA of the CDR3: TGTGCCAGCAGCTTAGCGACCTCCCATGAGCAGTTCTTC. Translation gives CASSLATSHEQFF.

V is TRBV7-9 and J is TRBJ2-3; D is possibly TRBD2 (5 bases). The CDR3 loop spans 14 amino acids. With 3 bases removed from V and 1 base from J, the gap between germline ends came to 8 bases. Germline CDR1 SEHNR, CDR2 FQNEAQ (reference sequence). As DNA, the CDR3 is TGTGCCAGCAGCTTGAAGAGGGGCACAGATACGCAGTATTTT. This sequence encodes CASSLKRGTDTQYF. Supplemented by reference TRBV7-9 and TRBJ2-3, the full variable domain reads DTGVSQNPRHKITKRGQNVTFRCDPISEHNRLYWYRQTLGQGPEFLTYFQNEAQLEKSRLLSDRFSAERPKGSFSTLEIQRTEQGDSAMYLCASSLKRGTDTQYFGPGTRLTVL.

The rearrangement joins TRBV5-1 to TRBJ1-3; no firm D call. The CDR3 covers 17 residues. From germline, CDR1 is SGHRS and CDR2 YFSETQ. Trimming took 5 bases from V and 0 from J, leaving 18 bases between them. CDR3 coding DNA: TGCGCCAGCAGATCGTCGGAAGGGTCCTTCTCTGGAAACACCATATATTTT. It yields the protein CASRSSEGSFSGNTIYF.

The CDR3 reads CAIKNLDTEAFF. CDR3 DNA sequence: TGTGCCATCAAAAATTTGGACACTGAAGCTTTCTTT. This chain joins TRBV10-3 and TRBJ1-1; D remains unclear. Germline CDR1 ENHRY, CDR2 SYGVKD. Trimming took off 7 bases at V and 3 bases at J, with 9 bases between the two ends. CDR3 length: 12 residues.

Only one count was recorded for this clone. V usage is TRBV4-1 and J usage is TRBJ1-1; a weak D match, TRBD1 (5 bases). V was shortened by 1 base and J by 3 bases, with 9 bases between the two germline ends. The CDR3 length is 14 residues. Germline-derived CDR1 and CDR2 are MGHRA and YSYEKL. The chain's CDR3 is CASSQGVGDTEAFF. As DNA, the CDR3 is TGCGCCAGCAGCCAAGGGGTAGGGGACACTGAAGCTTTCTTT.

This clone was counted a few times. This chain uses TRBV18 with TRBJ2-1; 7 positions match TRBD1. This CDR3 contains 14 residues. The germline V gene has CDR1 KGHSH and CDR2 LQKENI. After removal of 3 bases from V and 7 bases from J, the junction contained 6 bases not matched to a gene. CDR3 nucleotides: TGTGCCAGCTCACCGGGGACAGTAACAAATGAGCAGTTCTTC. It encodes CASSPGTVTNEQFF.

V is TRBV6-1 and J is TRBJ2-2; D might be TRBD2 (6 bases). V was pared by 1 base and J by 7 bases, with 16 bases between. Looked up from germline, CDR1 is MNHNS and CDR2 is SASEGT. This CDR3 region has 16 residues. The CDR3 nucleotides are TGTGCCAGCAGTGAAGTCGCCGGGGGAAGAATCGGGGAGCTGTTTTTT. It translates to CASSEVAGGRIGELFF.

V and J are TRBV5-1 and TRBJ1-2, with D uncertain. Germline V gives CDR1 SGHRS, CDR2 YFSETQ. V lost 0 bases to trimming and J lost 8 bases, with 5 bases between them. The length of the CDR3 is 11 residues. CDR3 sequence: CASSLGGGYTF. In DNA, the CDR3 is TGCGCCAGCAGCTTGGGAGGGGGCTACACCTTC.

This sequence joins TRBV4-2 and TRBJ2-1; D gene uncertain. Germline V CDR1 and CDR2: LGHNA, YNFKEQ. The CDR3 extends over 15 amino acids. Trimming removed 0 bases from V and 3 bases from J, with 9 bases in between. In DNA form, the CDR3 reads TGTGCCAGCAGCCAAGATTACCCTGGCTACAATGAGCAGTTCTTC. Its protein product is CASSQDYPGYNEQFF.

Comments on this clone: The identical CDR3 is also encoded by other nucleotide sequences in the sample. The chain uses TRBV5-1 and TRBJ2-2; D not resolved. This CDR3 has 14 residues. Trimming left V 0 bases short and J 5 bases short, with 8 bases between. Per the germline V gene, CDR1 is SGHRS and CDR2 is YFSETQ. In DNA, the CDR3 is TGCGCCAGCAGCTTGGGAGCAGGTACCGGGGAGCTGTTTTTT. This sequence encodes CASSLGAGTGELFF.

The chain carries TRBV7-2 and TRBJ2-3; 10 bases align to TRBD2. CDR1 and CDR2 (germline): SGHTA, FQGNSA. This CDR3 is 16 amino acids long. V was pared by 5 bases and J by 0 bases, with 5 bases of the junction left unmatched. CDR3 residues: CASSLGLAESTDTQYF. The CDR3 DNA reads TGTGCCAGCAGCCTAGGACTAGCGGAGAGCACAGATACGCAGTATTTT.

Details on this clone: A junction boundary mismatches the germline segment, possibly from a read error. The chain uses TRBV12-5 and TRBJ1-4; maybe TRBD1 (6 bases). CDR3 length: 11 residues. Germline lookup yields CDR1 LGHNT and CDR2 FRNRAP. This CDR3 is CASGLDGGQIF. In nucleotides, the CDR3 is TGTGCTAGTGGTTTGGATGGAGGACAGATTTTT.